This TCR beta chain was profiled in a study of cytomegalovirus exposure and HLA in healthy donors. Study outcomes and limitations: In vitro checks showed that a few CMV-associated chains really do target CMV antigens.

PCR used 60 Vbeta primers and 13 Jbeta primers. Some clones are missing from TCRdb's copy, which holds only in-frame ones; the method was immunoSEQ multiplex PCR. The repertoire includes fewer than 250,000 clones, 85% to 90% of them detected once, and about 1.2% sits in the top ten. As regards this clone: Its antigen is unknown.

The V gene's germline CDR1 is MNHNS and CDR2 SASEGT. V lost 1 base, J lost 5 bases, and 11 bases lay in between. The CDR3 spans 14 residues. The sample taken for sequencing was PBMCs. The sequence was obtained from a human donor in good health. V and J are TRBV6-1 and TRBJ1-2; no clear D gene. CDR3 in DNA: TGTGCCAGCAGTGAAGGCGGCTCCGGGTATGGCTACACCTTC. Protein sequence: CASSEGGSGYGYTF.